This TCR beta chain stems from a study of T cells in tumors after PD-1 blockade. Across the whole study: No patient had prior checkpoint blockade, systemic immunosuppression, or radiotherapy within 4 weeks. Daily vismodegib 150 mg continued in a subset of anti-PD-1-treated patients.

Site-matched primary tumor biopsies were taken before and after PD-1 blockade. TCRdb keeps only in-frame clones here, not all; method: immunoSEQ multiplex PCR. The table shows thousands of clones, with 60% to 70% occurring only once. Germline CDR1 SGHVS, CDR2 FQNEAQ. The CDR3 extends over 15 amino acids. The V end lost 4 bases, the J end lost 7 bases, and 16 bases lay between the germline ends. This sequence originates from a human donor with basal cell carcinoma. The genes are TRBV7-8 and TRBJ1-4; D is unclear. The sample was tumor tissue, taken before anti-PD-1 treatment. CDR3 residues: CASSSSTAEGEKLFF. As DNA, the CDR3 is TGTGCCAGCAGCTCCTCGACGGCCGAAGGTGAAAAACTGTTTTTT.